The 4 T cell receptor beta chains below were found in one sample sequenced in a study of blood T cell repertoires in COVID-19. Some clones are missing from TCRdb's copy, which holds only in-frame ones; the method was immunoSEQ multiplex PCR. The sample has a few hundred thousand clones, 70% to 90% seen once. Source material: PBMCs or T cells enriched from blood (not recorded which). All receptors derive from a young woman who had been exposed to COVID-19.

This clone was seen a handful of times. The CDR3 sequence is CASSERQGARTEAFF. The CDR3 nucleotides read TGTGCCAGCAGTGAGAGACAGGGGGCAAGAACTGAAGCTTTCTTT. The chain uses TRBV25-1 and TRBJ1-1, with 10 bases matching TRBD1. Trimming removed 3 bases from V and 5 bases from J; junction bases left unmatched: 6. Germline-derived CDR1 and CDR2 are MGHDK and SYGVNS. The CDR3 spans 15 residues.

The DNA of the CDR3 is TGCAGCGTTGACCGTGGACAGGGCCATGACTTCAACTATGGCTACACCTTC. This translates into CSVDRGQGHDFNYGYTF. This chain links TRBV29-1 with TRBJ1-2, with TRBD1 identical over 8 bases. The germline gives CDR1 SQVTM, CDR2 ANQGSEA. With V trimmed by 3 bases and J by 2 bases, 14 bases remained unmatched. The CDR3 has 17 amino acids.

Note on this clone: This same CDR3 is encoded by further DNA sequences in the sample. This sequence joins TRBV5-6 and TRBJ2-7; D call uncertain. The V and J ends lost 2 bases and 3 bases respectively, with 6 bases between them. Germline CDR1 SGHDT, CDR2 YYEEEE. The CDR3 length is 12 residues. Here the CDR3 DNA reads TGTGCCAGCAGCTTTTCCCGCTACGAGCAGTACTTC. It codes for CASSFSRYEQYF.

The chain couples TRBV29-1 to TRBJ2-1, with D tentatively TRBD1 (7 bases). The V gene's germline CDR1 is SQVTM and CDR2 ANQGSEA. The CDR3 is 17 amino acids. Between the trimmed V and J ends, which lost 4 bases and 0 bases, there was a span of 19 bases. The CDR3 sequence: CSVGGVGGGASYNEQFF. CDR3 nucleotides: TGCAGCGTTGGGGGAGTTGGAGGGGGCGCCTCCTACAATGAGCAGTTCTTC.